The clone carrying this T cell receptor (beta chain) was detected many times. Researchers made TCR beta libraries by using iRepertoire HTBI primers and running Arm-PCR on CDR3 regions. TCRdb re-called the multiplex PCR reads with MiXCR, one entry per CDR3 protein. The table records 200,000 to 250,000 distinct CDR3 sequences, 15% to 20% of them present only once. This sample stems from a study of regulatory T cells in long-lasting Graves disease. Described time point: newly diagnosed GD, antithyroid drugs for less than 3 months. RNA isolated from PBMCs was used to make the TCR library. Deletions cut 7 bases from V and 3 bases from J, with 6 bases between. The CDR3 sequence is 10 residues long. Germline V lookup: CDR1 SQVTM, CDR2 ANQGSEA. A further study also used this sample, focusing on T cells in Graves' hyperthyroidism and ophthalmopathy. That work states: A set of HTBI primers served as the primers for a first-round RT-PCR of the TCR CDR3.

The chain is built from TRBV29-1 and TRBJ1-1; the D is unclear. Sample: peripheral blood mononuclear cells (PBMCs), taken at new diagnosis, from a patient treated with antithyroid drugs. This receptor was taken from a woman under 40 with Graves disease. CDR3 sequence: CSAGYTEAFF. The CDR3 DNA reads TGCAGCGCCGGGTACACTGAAGCTTTCTTT.